This is a list of T cell receptor beta chains from one sample in a study of cytomegalovirus exposure and HLA in healthy donors. Profiled with immunoSEQ multiplex PCR; TCRdb holds only in-frame clones, not every one. Recorded for this sample: 110,000 to 150,000 clones. Sequenced: PBMCs. These receptors were obtained from a male donor in good health and CMV-seronegative. The CDR3 runs from the conserved cysteine through the conserved F or W. Fields, in order: CDR3 length, V gene, D gene, CDR3 protein. D genes are given only for firm matches.

>16|TRBV11-1|TRBD2
CASSSRTSGSWGGQFF
>13|TRBV2|TRBD2
CASRRGGSYEQYF
>15|TRBV5-1|TRBD1
CASSLPRTGRNTIYF
>14|TRBV19|.
CASAPVVPGNTIYF
>13|TRBV30|TRBD1
CAWSGTGRDGYTF
>14|TRBV6-5|.
CASSYSVADEKLFF
>14|TRBV4-2|TRBD1
CASSQTGAPPGYTF
>14|TRBV5-6|.
CASSLVGRLDTQYF
>16|TRBV30|.
CAWDGGPGSGANVLTF
>13|TRBV29-1|TRBD1
CSVPNRGDYGYTF
>14|TRBV19|TRBD1
CASSSRDRGFEQYF
>15|TRBV13|TRBD1
CASSPSGGENTEAFF
>13|TRBV6-5|.
CASSYLEARRLFF
>15|TRBV11-3|TRBD1
CASSDSGTGDHEQYF
>17|TRBV4-1|.
CASSLNSVEGFNYGYTF
>12|TRBV28|TRBD1
CASRTGGTEAFF
>16|TRBV5-4|TRBD1
CASSSPSTGDPYEQYF
>13|TRBV7-8|.
CASSFGGNYEQYF
>18|TRBV18|TRBD1
CASSPRRTGGAGWTEAFF
>13|TRBV2|.
CASSDKGTGELFF
>14|TRBV27|.
CASSRDKRGYGYTF
>13|TRBV27|.
CASSPLGYTEAFF
>13|TRBV6-5|.
CASSFRGNQPQHF
>16|TRBV5-1|TRBD2
CASSYRGGRGTDTQYF
>14|TRBV6-1|TRBD1
CASTPSGQGNGYTF
>14|TRBV11-3|.
CASSLGTANTEAFF
>16|TRBV13|TRBD1
CASSSYSDRGGETQYF
>14|TRBV18|.
CASSPSPGGTEAFF